This TCR beta chain was retrieved from a study of blood T cell repertoires in COVID-19. The V gene's germline CDR1 is MDHEN and CDR2 SYDVKM. V lost 3 bases, J lost 6 bases, and 21 bases lay in between. There are 17 residues in the CDR3. Clones were sequenced by immunoSEQ multiplex PCR, and TCRdb holds only the in-frame ones, with some missing. The sample has about 150,000 clones; 80% to 90% are singletons. This clone is a singleton in its sample. The sequenced material came from peripheral blood. The TCR originated in a man aged 65 to 79 with acute or convalescent COVID-19. This rearrangement joins TRBV28 to TRBJ1-5, with D perhaps TRBD1 (5 bases). The CDR3 sequence is CASSFLRGQTLTQPQHF. The CDR3, as DNA: TGTGCCAGCAGTTTCCTGAGAGGACAAACACTCACTCAGCCCCAGCATTTT.